A single TCR beta chain is shown here with its context. Its antigen is unidentified. Amplified material comprised TCR beta CDR3 regions derived from RNA transcripts. After a first-round RT-PCR with HTBI primers, a second-round multiplex PCR was run. TCRdb analysed the multiplex PCR reads with MiXCR anew, one entry per CDR3 protein. The sample lists hundreds of thousands of distinct CDR3 sequences; roughly 39% were seen once. The data originate from a study of Graves' ophthalmopathy and Graves' hyperthyroidism. Study details: At the time of initial diagnosis and before any treatment, peripheral blood was collected. Study-wide results and caveats: A majority of expanded thyroid clonotypes exceeding 0.001 frequency were likewise present in blood. With a specificity of 72.22% and a sensitivity of around 71%, the model predicted ophthalmopathy progression.

From germline, CDR1 is MGHRA and CDR2 YSYEKL. V lost 0 bases, J lost 3 bases, and 6 bases lay in between. CDR3 length: 13 residues. The J gene is TRBJ2-7, the V gene TRBV4-1; D gene unclear. This TCR was sampled from an adult man with Graves' ophthalmopathy. Source material: peripheral blood. CDR3 nucleotide sequence: TGCGCCAGCAGCCAAGAACGGTACTACGAGCAGTACTTC. This encodes CASSQERYYEQYF.